These 18 T cell receptor beta chains originate from one sample sequenced in a study of graft-versus-host responses after intestinal transplantation. To release intraepithelial and lamina propria lymphocytes, the graft tissue was processed. Profiling relied on immunoSEQ multiplex PCR, and the TCRdb table lists in-frame clones only, not all of them. This sample has under 15,000 clones; approximately 80% occur once, and the top ten carry less than 5%. The specimen was ileum tissue, collected approximately 27 days after intestinal transplant. The receptors were sampled from a human patient who received an intestinal transplant, so some T cells may come from the graft donor.

The V gene is TRBV4-2, the J gene TRBJ2-5; 8 bases agree with TRBD2. Germline trimming cut 1 base from V and 5 bases from J; bases unmatched to any gene: 3. This CDR3 has 14 amino acids. The V gene's germline CDR1 is LGHNA and CDR2 YNFKEQ. Here the CDR3 reads CASSQAGGSETQYF. Written as DNA, the CDR3 is TGTGCCAGCAGCCAAGCGGGGGGGTCGGAGACCCAGTACTTC.

J is TRBJ2-7 and V is TRBV10-1; the match to TRBD1 covers 9 bases. CDR3 length: 17 amino acids. Germline CDR1 and CDR2: WNHNN and SYGVQD (reference sequence). J was trimmed by 5 bases and V by 6 bases; bases with no gene match: 17. The CDR3 DNA reads as TGCGCCAGCAGCCACCATGGGCCCGGGACAGGGATCAACGAGCAGTACGTC. This gives the protein CASSHHGPGTGINEQYV.

V and J are TRBV29-1 and TRBJ2-3; 8 nucleotides match TRBD1. V was clipped by 3 bases and J by 4 bases; unmatched bases: 3. The germline CDR1 and CDR2 sequences are SQVTM and ANQGSEA. There are 13 residues in the CDR3. CDR3 nucleotides: TGCAGCGTTGAGAGACAGGGGCCAGATACGCAGTATTTT. Translated, it gives CSVERQGPDTQYF.

J is TRBJ2-3 and V is TRBV19; 10 bases agree with TRBD2. The CDR3 contains 16 residues. V was clipped by 4 bases and J by 6 bases; unmatched bases: 10. From germline, CDR1 is LNHDA and CDR2 SQIVND (reference sequence). CDR3 in amino acids: CASSTNLAGAGDTQYF. CDR3 bases: TGTGCCAGTAGTACCAATCTAGCGGGGGCAGGGGATACGCAGTATTTT.

The J gene is TRBJ2-1, the V gene TRBV4-1; D is possibly TRBD2 (6 bases). V shed 0 bases and J shed 3 bases, with 15 bases lying between them. There are 17 residues in the CDR3. The germline CDR1 and CDR2 sequences are MGHRA and YSYEKL. The CDR3 nucleotides read TGCGCCAGCAGCCAAGATAAGAATTCGGGACTCTACAATGAGCAGTTCTTC. Translated: CASSQDKNSGLYNEQFF.

This clone was recorded only once. The rearrangement joins TRBV15 to TRBJ2-1; 9 bases map to TRBD2. J gave up 4 bases and V 3 bases, and 13 bases lay outside the gene matches. CDR3 length: 18 residues. CDR1 LNHNV and CDR2 YYDKDF come from the germline V gene (reference sequence). CDR3 coding DNA: TGTGCCACCAGCAGGACCCGGGAGCTAGCGGGGTTATACAATGAGCAGTTCTTC. This encodes CATSRTRELAGLYNEQFF.

The CDR3 reads CASSSRSTYNEQFF. The CDR3 bases are TGTGCCAGCAGTTCACGGTCTACCTACAATGAGCAGTTCTTC. The rearrangement uses TRBV28 and TRBJ2-1, with D unclear. The CDR3 consists of 14 residues. Per the germline V gene, CDR1 is MDHEN and CDR2 is SYDVKM. V was pared by 4 bases and J by 2 bases, with 9 bases between. Full variable domain (missing parts from reference TRBV28 and TRBJ2-1): DVKVTQSSRYLVKRTGEKVFLECVQDMDHENMFWYRQDPGLGLRLIYFSYDVKMKEKGDIPEGYSVSREKKERFSLILESASTNQTSMYLCASSSRSTYNEQFFGPGTRLTVL.

V gene TRBV29-1 combines with J gene TRBJ2-2; a possible D gene is TRBD1 (6 bases). V shed 4 bases and J shed 3 bases, with 9 bases lying between them. CDR1 SQVTM and CDR2 ANQGSEA come from the germline V gene. This CDR3 spans 13 amino acids. The CDR3: CSVGDRYTGELFF. The CDR3 DNA follows: TGCAGCGTTGGCGACAGGTACACCGGGGAGCTGTTTTTT.

This chain uses TRBV2 with TRBJ2-1; weak D call: TRBD2 (6 bases). Germline V gives CDR1 SNHLY, CDR2 FYNNEI. This CDR3 comprises 13 residues. Trimming removed 9 bases from V and 9 bases from J, with 18 bases in between. As DNA, the CDR3 is TGTGCCAGAAGGGACCAAGCGGGTTCTGAGCAGTTCTTC. This translates into CARRDQAGSEQFF.

The chain uses TRBV6-5 and TRBJ1-6, with D unresolved. V was clipped by 5 bases and J by 9 bases, with 8 bases between them. This CDR3 comprises 12 residues. CDR1 is MNHEY, CDR2 SVGAGI, per germline. CDR3 sequence (DNA): TGTGCCAGCAGTACGAGCTTTTCACCCCTCCACTTT. It translates to CASSTSFSPLHF.

The gene calls are TRBV9 and TRBJ1-2; D ambiguous. V gave up 0 bases and J gave up 7 bases, with 10 bases separating them. This CDR3 comprises 13 residues. CDR1 and CDR2 from the germline V gene are SGDLS and YYNGEE. The CDR3, as DNA: TGTGCCAGCAGCGTAGGCGGAAGCTCTGGCTACACCTTC. Its translation is CASSVGGSSGYTF.

This clone occurred a few times. Germline and junction disagree at one end, which may indicate a read error. This rearrangement joins TRBV7-6 to TRBJ1-6; possibly TRBD1 for D (5 bases). This CDR3 region has 17 residues. CDR1 SGHVS and CDR2 FNYEAQ come from the germline V gene. Written as DNA, the CDR3 is TGTGCCAGCAGTTTAGGGCGGCCAGGGACTTTTAATTCACCCCTCCACTTT. Residues: CASSLGRPGTFNSPLHF.

This clone was seen more than once but under ten times. The chain couples TRBV5-6 to TRBJ2-2, with D maybe TRBD1 (5 bases). Germline CDR1 reads SGHDT; CDR2 reads YYEEEE. V was trimmed by 2 bases and J by 2 bases, leaving 7 bases between them. This CDR3 has 14 residues. CDR3 protein: CASSFTGNTGELFF. DNA of the CDR3: TGTGCCAGCAGCTTTACAGGAAACACCGGGGAGCTGTTTTTT.

This clone was picked up a small number of times. This chain joins TRBV6-4 and TRBJ2-3; tentative D call: TRBD2 (6 bases). Germline V gene lookup returns CDR1 MRHNA and CDR2 SNTAGT. The germline V and J ends were trimmed by 6 bases and 2 bases, with 12 bases remaining between them. The CDR3 has 14 amino acids. The CDR3 DNA follows: TGTGCCAGCAGGGGGGACTCCCCCACAGATACGCAGTATTTT. Protein sequence: CASRGDSPTDTQYF.

This chain links TRBV18 with TRBJ2-7; 12 bases fit TRBD1. Germline V gene lookup returns CDR1 KGHSH and CDR2 LQKENI. The trim removed 6 bases at V and 4 bases at J, leaving 7 bases unmatched. This CDR3 is 15 amino acids long. CDR3 bases: TGTGCCAGCTCCCTGGGACAGGGGGCTGAGTACGAGCAGTACGTC. It translates to CASSLGQGAEYEQYV.

This clone occurred a few times. V usage is TRBV7-8 and J usage is TRBJ2-3, with a possible D match to TRBD1 (7 bases). CDR1 is SGHVS and CDR2 is FQNEAQ in the germline V gene. V was clipped by 6 bases and J by 4 bases, with 17 bases between them. CDR3 length: 15 amino acids. CDR3 residues: CASRPGDSRADTQYF. The DNA of the CDR3 is TGTGCCAGCAGGCCGGGGGACAGCCGGGCAGATACGCAGTATTTT.

This sequence joins TRBV4-1 and TRBJ2-1, with TRBD1 matching 7 bases. J was trimmed by 3 bases and V by 0 bases; bases with no gene match: 11. In germline, CDR1 is MGHRA, CDR2 YSYEKL. The CDR3 has 18 amino acids. The CDR3: CASSQEPQGDGYYNEQFF. CDR3 DNA sequence: TGCGCCAGCAGCCAAGAACCCCAGGGGGACGGCTACTACAATGAGCAGTTCTTC.

V is TRBV30 and J is TRBJ1-6, with 7 positions matching TRBD1. CDR1 and CDR2 (germline): GTSNPN, SVGIG (reference sequence). Germline trimming cut 0 bases from V and 0 bases from J; bases unmatched to any gene: 11. The CDR3 is made up of 19 amino acids. For the CDR3, the DNA is TGTGCCTGGAGTGTAGAGGAGACAGGGATCTACTCCTATAATTCACCCCTCCACTTT. Protein sequence: CAWSVEETGIYSYNSPLHF. Drawing the rest from reference TRBV30 and TRBJ1-6, the complete variable domain is SQTIHQWPATLVQPVGSPLSLECTVEGTSNPNLYWYRQAAGRGLQLLFYSVGIGQISSEVPQNLSASRPQDRQFILSSKKLLLSDSGFYLCAWSVEETGIYSYNSPLHFGNGTRLTVT.